The TCR beta chain described here comes from a study of blood T cell repertoires in COVID-19. Germline V lookup: CDR1 MNHEY, CDR2 SMNVEV (reference sequence). V was cut by 2 bases and J by 5 bases, with 13 bases left in between. CDR3 length equals 14 residues. The method was immunoSEQ multiplex PCR; TCRdb's version includes in-frame clones alone and lacks a portion of them. The sample has roughly 240,000 clones; about 82% are singletons. The chain recombines TRBV27 with TRBJ2-7; tentative D call: TRBD2 (5 bases). What was sequenced was PBMCs or T cells enriched from blood (not recorded which). This clonotype originated in a woman in her 50s with acute COVID-19. CDR3 coding DNA: TGTGCCAGCAGTTTACGCGAAGGAGGCAACGAGCAGTACTTC. Encoded protein: CASSLREGGNEQYF.